This T cell receptor beta chain is drawn from a study of regulatory T cells in long-lasting Graves disease. Study-wide results and limits: Patients whose Graves' disease persisted exhibited lower TCR diversity than those newly diagnosed.

Time point in this sample: persistent/refractory GD, antithyroid drugs over 5 years with positive TRAb. Generation of the TCR library employed RNA extracted from PBMCs. CDR1 and CDR2 from the germline V gene are SGHRS and YFSETQ. The CDR3 totals 13 residues. Only a few counts were recorded for this clonotype. Antigen unknown. The junction shows a germline mismatch at one end, possibly a read error. CDR3-region Arm-PCR and iRepertoire HTBI primers produced the TCR beta libraries. MiXCR, applied by TCRdb to the multiplex PCR reads, yields one record per CDR3 protein. The sample has about 660,000 distinct CDR3 sequences, around 32% seen once.

This sequence joins TRBV5-1 and TRBJ1-2; 7 bases map to TRBD1. The starting material was peripheral blood mononuclear cells (PBMCs), obtained when the disease was refractory, from a patient treated with antithyroid drugs. The TCR comes from a female donor with Graves disease. In DNA, the CDR3 is TGCGCCAGCGGCTTGGGACAGAACTATGGCTACACCTTC. Translation gives CASGLGQNYGYTF.